Sequencing of this T cell receptor (beta chain) was carried out in a study of PD-L1 blockade in urothelial cancer. The CDR3 is 13 residues long. After removal of 8 bases from V and 6 bases from J, the junction contained 9 bases not matched to a gene. The germline V gene encodes CDR1 MGHDK and CDR2 SYGVNS. As to time point: pretreatment peripheral blood. The protocol was immunoSEQ multiplex PCR, while the TCRdb copy is restricted to in-frame clones and leaves out a portion. The sample lists around 45,000 clones, around 83% seen once, with roughly 1.9% in the top ten. This sequence was found in a man aged 50-59 years with urothelial cancer. Sequencing used PBMCs, obtained around atezolizumab (anti-PD-L1) treatment. The chain couples TRBV25-1 to TRBJ1-2, with TRBD1 identical over 7 bases. CDR3 sequence reads: CASRGQEGHGYTF. The CDR3 DNA is TGTGCCAGCCGAGGACAGGAGGGCCATGGCTACACCTTC.